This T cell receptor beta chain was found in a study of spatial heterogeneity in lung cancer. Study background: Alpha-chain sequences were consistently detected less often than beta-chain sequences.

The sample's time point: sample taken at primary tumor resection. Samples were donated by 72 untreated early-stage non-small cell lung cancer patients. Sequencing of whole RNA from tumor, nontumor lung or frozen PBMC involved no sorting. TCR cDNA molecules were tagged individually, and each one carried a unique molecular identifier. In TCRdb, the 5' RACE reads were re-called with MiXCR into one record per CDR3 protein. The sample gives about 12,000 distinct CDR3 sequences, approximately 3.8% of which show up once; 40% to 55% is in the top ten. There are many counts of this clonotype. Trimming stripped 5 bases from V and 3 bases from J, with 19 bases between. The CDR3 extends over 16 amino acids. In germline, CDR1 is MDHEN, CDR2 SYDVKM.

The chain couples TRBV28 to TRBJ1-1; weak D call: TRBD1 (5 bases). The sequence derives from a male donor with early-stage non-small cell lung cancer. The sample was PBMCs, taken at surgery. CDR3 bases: TGTGCCAGCAGTCCCACCGCCGGGGGGGACGACACTGAAGCTTTCTTT. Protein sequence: CASSPTAGGDDTEAFF.